The 24 T cell receptor beta chains listed next were all sequenced from one sample in a study of T cell clonality in common variable immunodeficiency. The study's findings and limits: Reportedly, TCR beta sequences from common variable immunodeficiency showed fewer deletions and N-nucleotide insertions.

The antigens these receptors bind are not known. Libraries were prepared by immunoSEQ multiplex PCR; TCRdb keeps only in-frame clonotypes and omits some of them. This sample carries about 20,000 clones, none of them present only once. Material: peripheral blood mononuclear cells. The receptors stem from a human donor with common variable immunodeficiency.

This clone occurred a few times. Germline and junction disagree at one end, which may indicate a read error. With the read ending 3 residues before the CDR3 end, the germline J gene is used to fill in that end. The V call is TRBV18, the J call TRBJ2-1, with unresolved D. Germline-derived CDR1 and CDR2 are KGHSH and LQKENI. The CDR3 has 11 residues. The sequenced part of the CDR3 DNA is TGTGTCAGCTCATCTCGAGGTGAG. Protein product: CVSSSRGE. The full CDR3 protein is CVSSSRGEQFF.

In its sample, this clone was seen a few times. The part of the CDR3 DNA that was read is TGTGCCTGGAGTGGGGGACAGGGGGCTGAAAAA. This gives the protein CAWSGGQGAEK. The full CDR3 reads CAWSGGQGAEKLFF. The rearrangement uses TRBV30 and TRBJ1-4, with 12 bases fitting TRBD1. The read comes to an end 3 residues before the CDR3 does, leaving the germline J gene to fill in the end. The CDR3 is 14 residues long. V was clipped by 1 base and J by 7 bases; unmatched bases: 1. Germline lookup yields CDR1 GTSNPN and CDR2 SVGIG (reference sequence).

A few counts support this clone. The CDR3 bases that were read are TGTGCCTGGAGTGTACAATCAACGGTACAGGGTGTCGGCGAAAAA. Its translation is CAWSVQSTVQGVGEK. The entire CDR3 sequence reads CAWSVQSTVQGVGEKLFF. V gene TRBV30 combines with J gene TRBJ1-4; D possibly corresponds to TRBD1 (6 bases). Read coverage stops 3 residues before the CDR3 terminus; the germline J gene supplies the remainder. Germline V gene sequence: CDR1 GTSNPN, CDR2 SVGIG (reference sequence). This CDR3 is 18 amino acids long. Trimming removed 0 bases from V and 8 bases from J, with 25 bases in between. Supplemented by reference TRBV30 and TRBJ1-4, the full variable domain reads SQTIHQWPATLVQPVGSPLSLECTVEGTSNPNLYWYRQAAGRGLQLLFYSVGIGQISSEVPQNLSASRPQDRQFILSSKKLLLSDSGFYLCAWSVQSTVQGVGEKLFFGSGTQLSVL.

On this clone itself: The read terminates 3 residues before the CDR3 end, so the remaining end is supplied by the germline J gene. The chain uses TRBV7-6 and TRBJ1-4, with D possibly TRBD1 on 5 matching bases. V gave up 1 base and J gave up 4 bases, with 10 bases separating them. The CDR3 sequence is 15 residues long. CDR1 is SGHVS, CDR2 FNYEAQ, per germline. The covered CDR3 bases are TGTGCCAGCAGCTTAGTGCAGGGTTTTAATGAAAAA. Protein: CASSLVQGFNEK. The full CDR3 sequence reads CASSLVQGFNEKLFF.

The table lists this clone with a few counts. The read finishes 3 residues shy of the CDR3 end, and the germline J gene is used to complete it. V and J are TRBV18 and TRBJ2-1; the D gene is possibly TRBD1 (6 bases). The CDR3 extends over 14 amino acids. The V gene's germline CDR1 is KGHSH and CDR2 LQKENI. Trimming removed 2 bases at V and 7 bases at J, with 12 bases between. CDR3 DNA (partial): TGTGCCAGCTCACCATCTAACAGGGCGAATGAG. This translates into CASSPSNRANE. The CDR3 in full is CASSPSNRANEQFF.

This clone was observed a few times. The read ends 3 residues shy of where the CDR3 ends; the end is completed using the germline J gene. This chain links TRBV7-9 with TRBJ2-2; D gene unclear. CDR1 SEHNR and CDR2 FQNEAQ come from the germline V gene (reference sequence). The germline V and J ends were trimmed by 1 base and 8 bases, with 8 bases remaining between them. This CDR3 spans 13 amino acids. CDR3 in amino acids: CASSLEITGELFF. The covered CDR3 bases are TGTGCCAGCAGCTTAGAGATTACAGGGGAG.

In its sample, this clone was seen a few times. Partial CDR3 DNA: TGTGCCAGCAGTTTCCGGAGGAGCGGCCAACCGGCCTACGAG. Protein product: CASSFRRSGQPAYE. The whole CDR3 reads CASSFRRSGQPAYEQYF. The chain is built from TRBV6-2 or TRBV6-3 and TRBJ2-7; tentative D call: TRBD2 (5 bases). The read stops 3 residues short of the end of the CDR3; the missing end is completed from the germline J gene. Germline V gene lookup returns CDR1 MNHEY and CDR2 SVGEGT. This CDR3 comprises 17 residues. V lost 4 bases and J lost 2, with 21 bases in between.

A note on this clone: Read data end 3 residues before the CDR3 end; the end is taken from the germline J gene. The chain carries TRBV30 and TRBJ2-1; 10 bases line up with TRBD2. Germline CDR1 GTSNPN, CDR2 SVGIG (reference sequence). Germline trimming cut 0 bases from V and 4 bases from J; bases unmatched to any gene: 3. The CDR3 extends over 15 amino acids. The CDR3 loop reads CAWSVVAGGYNEQFF. Partial CDR3 DNA: TGTGCCTGGAGTGTTGTAGCGGGGGGTTACAATGAG.

This clone has more than one count but fewer than ten. The CDR3 end lies 3 residues beyond the end of the read and is filled in from the germline J gene. This chain uses TRBV7-6 with TRBJ1-1; 8 bases agree with TRBD1. Germline-derived CDR1 and CDR2 are SGHVS and FNYEAQ. The CDR3 extends over 13 amino acids. V was clipped by 5 bases and J by 4 bases; unmatched bases: 3. The CDR3 DNA, read in part, is TGTGCCAGCAGCAGACAGGGGTTCACTGAA. Translation: CASSRQGFTE. The whole CDR3 region reads CASSRQGFTEAFF. Full variable domain (remainder filled in from reference TRBV7-6 and TRBJ1-1): GAGVSQSPRYKVTKRGQDVALRCDPISGHVSLYWYRQALGQGPEFLTYFNYEAQQDKSGLPNDRFSAERPEGSISTLTIQRTEQRDSAMYRCASSRQGFTEAFFGQGTRLTVV.

This clone was recorded a few times. Read coverage stops 3 residues before the CDR3 terminus; the germline J gene supplies the remainder. V usage is TRBV6-1 and J usage is TRBJ1-4; 7 bases fit TRBD1. The germline gives CDR1 MNHNS, CDR2 SASEGT. CDR3 length: 14 residues. The CDR3 region is CASSADRETGELFF. The part of the CDR3 DNA that was read is TGTGCCAGCAGTGCCGACAGGGAAACCGGGGAA.

A few counts support this clone. The read falls 3 residues short of the CDR3 end, and the missing part is taken from the germline J gene. This sequence joins TRBV19 and TRBJ2-2, with 8 positions matching TRBD1. Germline trimming cut 1 base from V and 7 bases from J; bases unmatched to any gene: 2. The CDR3 is 14 amino acids. The germline gives CDR1 LNHDA, CDR2 SQIVND (reference sequence). The CDR3 protein is CASSIGQGNGELFF. The covered CDR3 bases are TGTGCCAGTAGTATAGGACAGGGGAACGGGGAG.

With regard to this clone: The read terminates 3 residues before the CDR3 end, so the remaining end is supplied by the germline J gene. The chain is built from TRBV2 and TRBJ2-1; D gene ambiguous. Trimming took off 4 bases at V and 0 bases at J, with 10 bases between the two ends. Germline V CDR1 and CDR2: SNHLY, FYNNEI. This CDR3 is 15 amino acids long. The CDR3 is CASSVGQSSYNEQFF. CDR3 bases read: TGTGCCAGCAGTGTTGGCCAGAGCTCCTACAATGAG. Full variable domain (missing parts from reference TRBV2 and TRBJ2-1): EPEVTQTPSHQVTQMGQEVILRCVPISNHLYFYWYRQILGQKVEFLVSFYNNEISEKSEIFDDQFSVERPDGSNFTLKIRSTKLEDSAMYFCASSVGQSSYNEQFFGPGTRLTVL.

This clone has more than one count but fewer than ten. The read ends 3 residues early relative to the CDR3; the germline J gene fills the gap. This chain uses TRBV19 with TRBJ2-2; TRBD2 aligns across 14 bases. After removal of 7 bases from V and 2 bases from J, the junction contained 3 bases not matched to a gene. The CDR3 spans 16 residues. Germline-derived CDR1 and CDR2 are LNHDA and SQIVND (reference sequence). The CDR3 loop reads CASTGLAGGNTGELFF. The covered CDR3 bases are TGTGCCAGTACCGGACTAGCGGGAGGAAACACCGGGGAG.

Details on this clone: Read sequence stops 3 residues before the CDR3 end, and the germline J gene provides the missing end. The chain joins TRBV19 to TRBJ2-2; 9 bases are shared with TRBD2. J lost 2 bases, V lost 2 bases, and 6 bases had no gene match. The length of the CDR3 is 17 residues. Germline assignment: CDR1 LNHDA and CDR2 SQIVND (reference sequence). The CDR3 sequence is CASSIYGTSRNTGELFF. The sequenced CDR3 bases are TGTGCCAGTAGTATATATGGGACTAGCCGAAACACCGGGGAG.

A remark on this clone: From the germline J gene comes the end of the CDR3, since the read stops 3 residues before it. The chain carries TRBV7-2 and TRBJ2-3; D remains unclear. The CDR3 is made up of 15 amino acids. The germline CDR1 and CDR2 sequences are SGHTA and FQGNSA. Between the trimmed V and J ends, which lost 3 bases and 0 bases, there was a span of 10 bases. The covered CDR3 bases are TGTGCCAGCAGCTTTCCTACTACTAGCACAGATACG. Its protein product is CASSFPTTSTDT. From start to end, the CDR3 is CASSFPTTSTDTQYF. The full variable domain, completed using reference TRBV7-2 and TRBJ2-3, is GAGVSQSPSNKVTEKGKDVELRCDPISGHTALYWYRQSLGQGLEFLIYFQGNSAPDKSGLPSDRFSAERTGGSVSTLTIQRTQQEDSAVYLCASSFPTTSTDTQYFGPGTRLTVL.

This clone was observed at least ten times. The CDR3 bases that were read are TGTGCCCCCATCCGGGACAGGGAGGGCGAG. It codes for CAPIRDREGE. The entire CDR3 is CAPIRDREGEQYF. The genes are TRBV27 and TRBJ2-7; the match to TRBD1 covers 9 bases. From the germline J gene comes the end of the CDR3, since the read stops 3 residues before it. V shed 11 bases and J 6 bases; nucleotides not matched to a gene: 11. Germline CDR1 and CDR2: MNHEY and SMNVEV (reference sequence). The CDR3 covers 13 residues.

This clone was counted between two and nine times. The read terminates 3 residues ahead of where the CDR3 ends, so the germline J gene completes it. The rearrangement links TRBV5-1 to TRBJ2-7; 11 nucleotides align to TRBD2. V was pared by 0 bases and J by 0 bases, with 5 bases of the junction left unmatched. Germline lookup yields CDR1 SGHRS and CDR2 YFSETQ. The CDR3 is made up of 17 amino acids. The CDR3 sequence: CASSLGTSGPSSYEQYF. Partial CDR3 DNA: TGCGCCAGCAGCTTGGGGACTAGCGGGCCGAGCTCCTACGAG.

Worth noting for this clone: The read finishes 3 residues shy of the CDR3 end, and the germline J gene is used to complete it. This chain links TRBV19 with TRBJ1-2; 9 bases fit TRBD1. Looked up from germline, CDR1 is LNHDA and CDR2 is SQIVND (reference sequence). J was trimmed by 7 bases and V by 5 bases; bases with no gene match: 11. There are 15 residues in the CDR3. The sequenced CDR3 bases are TGTGCCAGTAGTCTACAGGGGGCCCGGTTCTCTGGC. Amino acids: CASSLQGARFSG. The complete CDR3 reads CASSLQGARFSGYTF. Looking up the rest from reference TRBV19 and TRBJ1-2 gives the full variable domain: DGGITQSPKYLFRKEGQNVTLSCEQNLNHDAMYWYRQDPGQGLRLIYYSQIVNDFQKGDIAEGYSVSREKKESFPLTVTSAQKNPTAFYLCASSLQGARFSGYTFGSGTRLTVV.

A note on this clone: From the germline J gene comes the end of the CDR3, since the read stops 3 residues before it. V gene TRBV7-9 combines with J gene TRBJ1-2, with 7 bases lining up with TRBD1. The CDR3 runs to 13 residues. Germline V gene sequence: CDR1 SEHNR, CDR2 FQNEAQ (reference sequence). Trimming cost V 5 bases and J 6 bases; bases outside gene matches: 6. The DNA read from the CDR3 is TGTGCCAGCAGCGAGACAGGGATTGATGGC. This translates into CASSETGIDG. The full CDR3 sequence reads CASSETGIDGYTF.

This clone was counted only a few times. Coverage ceases 3 residues before the CDR3 finishes, and the germline J gene fills in the end. The V call is TRBV6-1, the J call TRBJ1-5; D remains unclear. CDR3 length: 14 residues. In germline, CDR1 is MNHNS, CDR2 SASEGT. Trimming took off 3 bases at V and 5 bases at J, with 11 bases between the two ends. CDR3 sequence: CASSDRRRDQPQHF. The DNA read from the CDR3 is TGTGCCAGCAGTGACCGCCGTAGGGATCAGCCC.

This clone was picked up a small number of times. The read stops 3 residues short of the end of the CDR3; the missing end is completed from the germline J gene. This rearrangement joins TRBV7-2 to TRBJ1-1; possibly TRBD1 for D (5 bases). This CDR3 is built from 15 residues. CDR1 SGHTA and CDR2 FQGNSA come from the germline V gene. V was cut by 4 bases and J by 1 base, with 13 bases left in between. The DNA read from the CDR3 is TGTGCCAGCAGCTCCCAACCCGGGGGGAACACTGAA. As protein: CASSSQPGGNTE. Given in full, the CDR3 is CASSSQPGGNTEAFF.

This clone was picked up a small number of times. Read coverage stops 3 residues before the CDR3 terminus; the germline J gene supplies the remainder. This rearrangement joins TRBV7-9 to TRBJ2-5; 12 bases match TRBD2. CDR3 size: 14 residues. V lost 5 bases, J lost 4 bases, and 2 bases stayed unmatched. CDR1 is SEHNR, CDR2 FQNEAQ, per germline (reference sequence). CDR3 loop: CASSLTSGGETQYF. The part of the CDR3 DNA that was read is TGTGCCAGCAGCCTGACTAGCGGGGGAGAGACC. The full variable domain, completed using reference TRBV7-9 and TRBJ2-5, is DTGVSQNPRHKITKRGQNVTFRCDPISEHNRLYWYRQTLGQGPEFLTYFQNEAQLEKSRLLSDRFSAERPKGSFSTLEIQRTEQGDSAMYLCASSLTSGGETQYFGPGTRLLVL.

In the case of this clone: The read stops 3 residues short of the end of the CDR3; the missing end is completed from the germline J gene. The chain employs TRBV19 and TRBJ2-3; D might be TRBD1 (5 bases). V was pared by 6 bases and J by 0 bases, with 16 bases between. Looked up from germline, CDR1 is LNHDA and CDR2 is SQIVND (reference sequence). This CDR3 is built from 16 residues. CDR3 residues: CASSPDIGKSTDTQYF. The DNA read from the CDR3 is TGTGCCAGTAGCCCGGACATTGGGAAAAGCACAGATACG.

This clone has more than one count but fewer than ten. The read terminates 3 residues ahead of where the CDR3 ends, so the germline J gene completes it. The genes are TRBV19 and TRBJ1-5, with TRBD1 matching 9 bases. The CDR3 sequence is 16 residues long. V lost 1 base, J lost 3 bases, and 4 bases stayed unmatched. Germline-derived CDR1 and CDR2 are LNHDA and SQIVND (reference sequence). CDR3 protein: CASSIVGQGFNQPQHF. The CDR3 bases that were read are TGTGCCAGTAGTATAGTGGGACAGGGTTTCAATCAGCCC.